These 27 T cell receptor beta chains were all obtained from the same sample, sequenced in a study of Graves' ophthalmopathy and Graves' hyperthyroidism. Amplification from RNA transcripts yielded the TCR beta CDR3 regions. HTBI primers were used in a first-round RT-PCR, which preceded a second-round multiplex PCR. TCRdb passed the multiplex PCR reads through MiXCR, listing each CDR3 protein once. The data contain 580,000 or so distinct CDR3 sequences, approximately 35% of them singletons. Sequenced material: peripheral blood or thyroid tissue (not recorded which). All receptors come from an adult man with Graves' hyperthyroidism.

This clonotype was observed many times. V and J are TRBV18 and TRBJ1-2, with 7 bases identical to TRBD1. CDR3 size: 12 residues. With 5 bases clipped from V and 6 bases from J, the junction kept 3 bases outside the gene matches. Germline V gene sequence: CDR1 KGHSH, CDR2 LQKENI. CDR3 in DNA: TGTGCCAGCTCAGCCGACAGGGATGGCTACACCTTC. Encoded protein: CASSADRDGYTF.

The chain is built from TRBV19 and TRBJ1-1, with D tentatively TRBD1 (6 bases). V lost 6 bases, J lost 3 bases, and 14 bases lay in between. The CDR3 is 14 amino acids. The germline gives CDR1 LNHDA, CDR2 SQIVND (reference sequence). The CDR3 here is CASSRQAADTEAFF. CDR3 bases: TGTGCCAGTAGCAGACAGGCGGCGGACACTGAAGCTTTCTTT. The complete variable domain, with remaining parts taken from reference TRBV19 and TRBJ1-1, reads DGGITQSPKYLFRKEGQNVTLSCEQNLNHDAMYWYRQDPGQGLRLIYYSQIVNDFQKGDIAEGYSVSREKKESFPLTVTSAQKNPTAFYLCASSRQAADTEAFFGQGTRLTVV.

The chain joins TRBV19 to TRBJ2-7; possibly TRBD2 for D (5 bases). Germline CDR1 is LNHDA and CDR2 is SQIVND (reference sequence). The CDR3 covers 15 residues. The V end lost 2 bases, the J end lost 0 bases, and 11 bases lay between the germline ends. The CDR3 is CASSIRGESSYEQYF. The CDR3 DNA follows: TGTGCCAGTAGTATACGGGGAGAAAGCTCCTACGAGCAGTACTTC.

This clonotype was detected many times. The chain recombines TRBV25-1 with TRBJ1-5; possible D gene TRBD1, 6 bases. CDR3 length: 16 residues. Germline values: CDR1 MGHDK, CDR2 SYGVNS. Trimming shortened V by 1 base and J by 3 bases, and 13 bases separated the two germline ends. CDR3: CASSESQGRDNQPQHF. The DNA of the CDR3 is TGTGCCAGCAGTGAATCGCAGGGGAGGGACAATCAGCCCCAGCATTTT.

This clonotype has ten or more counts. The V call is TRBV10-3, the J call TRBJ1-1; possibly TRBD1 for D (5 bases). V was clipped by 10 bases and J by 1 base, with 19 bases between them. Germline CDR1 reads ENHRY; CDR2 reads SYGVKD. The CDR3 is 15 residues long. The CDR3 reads CASASFGGENTEAFF. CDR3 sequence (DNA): TGTGCCAGCGCGTCCTTCGGGGGTGAGAACACTGAAGCTTTCTTT.

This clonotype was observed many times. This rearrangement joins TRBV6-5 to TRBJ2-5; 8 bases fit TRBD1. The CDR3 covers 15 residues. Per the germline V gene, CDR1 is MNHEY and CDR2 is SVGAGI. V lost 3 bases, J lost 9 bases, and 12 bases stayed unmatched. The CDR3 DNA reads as TGTGCCAGCAGTTATCGCGGCTCGCCAGGGGGCCCCCAGTACTTC. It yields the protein CASSYRGSPGGPQYF.

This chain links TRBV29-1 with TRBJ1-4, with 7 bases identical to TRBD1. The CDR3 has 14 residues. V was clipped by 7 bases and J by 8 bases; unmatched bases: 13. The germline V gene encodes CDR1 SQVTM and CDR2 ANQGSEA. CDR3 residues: CSAKLTGDNEKLFF. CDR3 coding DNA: TGCAGCGCCAAGCTTACAGGGGATAACGAAAAACTGTTTTTT.

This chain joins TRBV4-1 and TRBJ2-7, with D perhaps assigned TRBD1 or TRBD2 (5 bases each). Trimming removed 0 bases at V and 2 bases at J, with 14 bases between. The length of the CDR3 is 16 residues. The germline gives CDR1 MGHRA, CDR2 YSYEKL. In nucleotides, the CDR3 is TGCGCCAGCAGCCAAGATGTGGGGGAGTCGGCCTACGAGCAGTACTTC. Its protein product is CASSQDVGESAYEQYF.

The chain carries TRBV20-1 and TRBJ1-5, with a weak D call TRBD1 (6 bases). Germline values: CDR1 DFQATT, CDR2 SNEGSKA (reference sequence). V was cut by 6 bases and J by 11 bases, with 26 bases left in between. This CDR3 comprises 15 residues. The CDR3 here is CSAQRGGADSETQHF. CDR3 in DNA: TGCAGTGCCCAGAGGGGGGGGGCTGATTCAGAGACCCAGCATTTT.

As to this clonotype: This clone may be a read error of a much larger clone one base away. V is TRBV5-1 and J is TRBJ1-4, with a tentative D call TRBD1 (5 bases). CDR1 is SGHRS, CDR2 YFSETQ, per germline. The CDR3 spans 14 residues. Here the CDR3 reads CASSLEAGREELFF. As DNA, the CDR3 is TGCGCCAGCAGCTTGGAGGCAGGGCGTGAAGAACTGTTTTTT. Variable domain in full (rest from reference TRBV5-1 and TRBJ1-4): KAGVTQTPRYLIKTRGQQVTLSCSPISGHRSVSWYQQTPGQGLQFLFEYFSETQRNKGNFPGRFSGRQFSNSRSEMNVSTLELGDSALYLCASSLEAGREELFFGSGTQLSVL.

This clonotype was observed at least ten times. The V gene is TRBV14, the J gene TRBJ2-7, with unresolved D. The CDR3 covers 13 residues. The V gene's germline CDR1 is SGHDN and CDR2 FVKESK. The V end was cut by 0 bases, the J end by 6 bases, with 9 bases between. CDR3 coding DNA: TGTGCCAGCAGCCAAGAAATGGATAGCGAGCAGTACTTC. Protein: CASSQEMDSEQYF. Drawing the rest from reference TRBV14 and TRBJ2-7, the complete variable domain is EAGVTQFPSHSVIEKGQTVTLRCDPISGHDNLYWYRRVMGKEIKFLLHFVKESKQDESGMPNNRFLAERTGGTYSTLKVQPAELEDSGVYFCASSQEMDSEQYFGPGTRLTVT.

CDR3 sequence (DNA): TGTGCCACCAGTGACCTGGGACTAGACGAGACCCAGTACTTC. Residues: CATSDLGLDETQYF. The chain is built from TRBV24-1 and TRBJ2-5, with 8 bases fitting TRBD2. The CDR3 has 14 amino acids. Germline CDR1 reads KGHDR; CDR2 reads SFDVKD. J lost 5 bases, V lost 4 bases, and 5 bases had no gene match.

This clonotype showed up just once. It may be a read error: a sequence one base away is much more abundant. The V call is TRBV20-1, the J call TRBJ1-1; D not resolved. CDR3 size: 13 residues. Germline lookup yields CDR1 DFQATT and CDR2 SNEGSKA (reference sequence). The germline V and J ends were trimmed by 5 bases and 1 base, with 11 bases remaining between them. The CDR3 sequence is CSAGRERNTEAFF. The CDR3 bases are TGCAGTGCTGGTAGGGAACGGAACACTGAAGCTTTCTTT.

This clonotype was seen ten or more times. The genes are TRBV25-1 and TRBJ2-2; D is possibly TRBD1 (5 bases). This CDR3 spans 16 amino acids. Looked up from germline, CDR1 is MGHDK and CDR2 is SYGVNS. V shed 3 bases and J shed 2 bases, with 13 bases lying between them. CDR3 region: CASSEGRALNTGELFF. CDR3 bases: TGTGCCAGCAGTGAGGGGCGTGCACTAAACACCGGGGAGCTGTTTTTT.

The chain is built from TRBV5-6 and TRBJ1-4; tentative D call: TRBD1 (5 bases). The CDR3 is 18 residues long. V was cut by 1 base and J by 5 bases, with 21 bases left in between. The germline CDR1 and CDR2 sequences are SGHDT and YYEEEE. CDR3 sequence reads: CASSLRAWERPGNEKLFF. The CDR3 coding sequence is TGTGCCAGCAGCTTGAGGGCTTGGGAACGGCCAGGGAATGAAAAACTGTTTTTT.

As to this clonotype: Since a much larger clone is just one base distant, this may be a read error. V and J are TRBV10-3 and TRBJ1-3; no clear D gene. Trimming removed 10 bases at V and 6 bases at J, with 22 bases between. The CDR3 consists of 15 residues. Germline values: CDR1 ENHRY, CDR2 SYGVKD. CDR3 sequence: CASSPRGTTENTIYF. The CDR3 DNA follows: TGTGCCAGCAGCCCACGAGGAACGACTGAAAACACCATATATTTT.

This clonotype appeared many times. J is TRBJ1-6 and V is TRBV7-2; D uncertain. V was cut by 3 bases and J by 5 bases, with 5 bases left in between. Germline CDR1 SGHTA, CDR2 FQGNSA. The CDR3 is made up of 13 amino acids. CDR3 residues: CASSFDHNSPLHF. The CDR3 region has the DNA TGTGCCAGCAGCTTTGACCATAATTCACCCCTCCACTTT.

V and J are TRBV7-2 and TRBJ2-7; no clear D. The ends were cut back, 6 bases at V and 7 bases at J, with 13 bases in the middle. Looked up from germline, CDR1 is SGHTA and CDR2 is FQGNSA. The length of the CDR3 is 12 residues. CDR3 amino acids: CASSPAPQEQYF. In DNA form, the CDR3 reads TGTGCCAGCAGTCCGGCACCCCAAGAGCAGTACTTC.

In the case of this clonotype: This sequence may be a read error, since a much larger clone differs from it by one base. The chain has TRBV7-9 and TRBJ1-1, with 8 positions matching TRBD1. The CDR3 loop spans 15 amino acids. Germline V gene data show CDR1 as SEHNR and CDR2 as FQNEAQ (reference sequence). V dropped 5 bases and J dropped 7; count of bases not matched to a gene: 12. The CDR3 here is CASSPRTGSLGEAFF. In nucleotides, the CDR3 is TGTGCCAGCAGCCCGCGGACAGGGAGCTTAGGTGAAGCTTTCTTT.

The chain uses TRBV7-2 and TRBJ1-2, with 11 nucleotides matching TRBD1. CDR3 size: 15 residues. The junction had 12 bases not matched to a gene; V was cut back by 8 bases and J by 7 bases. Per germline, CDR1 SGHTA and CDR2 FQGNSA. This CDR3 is CASSPTGQGAGGYTF. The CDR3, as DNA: TGTGCCAGCTCACCAACCGGACAGGGGGCCGGTGGCTACACCTTC.

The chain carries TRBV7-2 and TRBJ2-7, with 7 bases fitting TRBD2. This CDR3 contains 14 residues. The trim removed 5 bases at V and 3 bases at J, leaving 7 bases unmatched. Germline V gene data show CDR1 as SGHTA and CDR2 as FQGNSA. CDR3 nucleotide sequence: TGTGCCAGCAGCCGGAGGACTAGTGTCTACGAGCAGTACTTC. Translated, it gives CASSRRTSVYEQYF. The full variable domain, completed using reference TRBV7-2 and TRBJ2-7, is GAGVSQSPSNKVTEKGKDVELRCDPISGHTALYWYRQSLGQGLEFLIYFQGNSAPDKSGLPSDRFSAERTGGSVSTLTIQRTQQEDSAVYLCASSRRTSVYEQYFGPGTRLTVT.

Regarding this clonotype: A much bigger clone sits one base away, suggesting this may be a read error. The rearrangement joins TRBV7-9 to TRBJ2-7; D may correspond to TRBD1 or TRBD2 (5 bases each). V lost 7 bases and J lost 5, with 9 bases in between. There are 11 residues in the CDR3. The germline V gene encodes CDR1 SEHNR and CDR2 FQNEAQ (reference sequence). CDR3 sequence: CASTGTHEQYF. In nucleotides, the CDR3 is TGTGCCAGCACAGGGACCCACGAGCAGTACTTC.

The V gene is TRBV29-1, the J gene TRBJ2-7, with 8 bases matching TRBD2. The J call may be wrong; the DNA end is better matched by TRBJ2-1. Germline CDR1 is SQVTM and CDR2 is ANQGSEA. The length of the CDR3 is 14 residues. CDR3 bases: TGCAGCGTTGCGCGGACTAGCTCTGCCGGTGAGCAGTTCTTC. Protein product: CSVARTSSAGEQFF.

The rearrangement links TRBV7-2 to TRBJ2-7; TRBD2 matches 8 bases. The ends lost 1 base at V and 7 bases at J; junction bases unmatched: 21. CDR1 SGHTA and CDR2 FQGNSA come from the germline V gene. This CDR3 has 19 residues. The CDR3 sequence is CASSLDPAGVRGSYNEQYF. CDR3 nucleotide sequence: TGTGCCAGCAGCTTAGACCCAGCGGGAGTTCGAGGCTCCTACAATGAGCAGTACTTC.

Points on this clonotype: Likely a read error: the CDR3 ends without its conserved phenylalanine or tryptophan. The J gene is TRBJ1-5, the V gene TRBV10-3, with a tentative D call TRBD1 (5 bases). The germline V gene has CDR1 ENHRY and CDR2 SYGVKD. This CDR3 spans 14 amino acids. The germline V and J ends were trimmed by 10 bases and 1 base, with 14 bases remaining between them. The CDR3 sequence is CATQGGMSNQPQHL. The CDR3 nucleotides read TGTGCCACCCAGGGAGGCATGAGCAATCAGCCCCAGCATCTT.

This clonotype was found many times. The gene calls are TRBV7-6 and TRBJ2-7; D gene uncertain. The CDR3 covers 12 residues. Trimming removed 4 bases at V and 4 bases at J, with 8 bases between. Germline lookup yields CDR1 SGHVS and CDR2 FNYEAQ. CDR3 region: CASSSLGYEQYF. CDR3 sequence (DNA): TGTGCCAGCAGCTCCCTAGGGTACGAGCAGTACTTC.

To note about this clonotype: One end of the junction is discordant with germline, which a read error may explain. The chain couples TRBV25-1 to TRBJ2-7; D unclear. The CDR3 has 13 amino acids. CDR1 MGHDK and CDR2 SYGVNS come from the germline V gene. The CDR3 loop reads CAGSDHSSYEQYF. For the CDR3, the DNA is TGTGCCGGCAGTGATCATTCCTCCTACGAGCAGTACTTC.